Sequencing of this TCR beta chain was carried out in a study of blood T cell repertoires in COVID-19. In this sample, this clone turned up once. Sequencing was performed with immunoSEQ multiplex PCR; in TCRdb, only in-frame clones are kept and a portion is missing. The sample consists of roughly 160,000 clones, under 90% of them appearing once. Sequencing used peripheral blood. This receptor was identified in a woman over 75 with active or convalescent COVID-19.

CDR3 sequence: CASSSSRVGSGPNTGELFF. CDR3 nucleotides: TGTGCCAGCAGCTCCTCTCGAGTTGGTAGCGGACCGAACACCGGGGAGCTGTTTTTT. The chain has TRBV9 and TRBJ2-2; possible D gene TRBD2, 6 bases. V lost 4 bases and J lost 0, with 22 bases in between. Germline V gene sequence: CDR1 SGDLS, CDR2 YYNGEE. The CDR3 has 19 residues.